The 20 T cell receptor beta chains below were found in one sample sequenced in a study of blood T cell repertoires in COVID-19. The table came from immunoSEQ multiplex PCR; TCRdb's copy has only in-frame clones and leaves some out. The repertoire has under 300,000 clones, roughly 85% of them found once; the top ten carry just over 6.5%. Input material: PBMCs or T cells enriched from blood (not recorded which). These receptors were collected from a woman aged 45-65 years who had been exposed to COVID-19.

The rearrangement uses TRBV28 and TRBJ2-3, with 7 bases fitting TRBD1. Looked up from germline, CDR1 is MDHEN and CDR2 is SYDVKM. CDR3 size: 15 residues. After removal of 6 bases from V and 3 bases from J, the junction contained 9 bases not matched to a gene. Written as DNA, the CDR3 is TGTGCCAGCAGCGACAGGGCTCGCAAAACAGATACGCAGTATTTT. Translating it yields CASSDRARKTDTQYF.

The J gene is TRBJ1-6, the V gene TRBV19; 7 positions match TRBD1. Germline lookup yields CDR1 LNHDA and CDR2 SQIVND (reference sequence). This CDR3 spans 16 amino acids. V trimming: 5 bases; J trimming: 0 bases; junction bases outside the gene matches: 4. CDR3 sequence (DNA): TGTGCCAGTAGTCGACAGGGTGGCTCCTATAATTCACCCCTCCACTTT. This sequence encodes CASSRQGGSYNSPLHF.

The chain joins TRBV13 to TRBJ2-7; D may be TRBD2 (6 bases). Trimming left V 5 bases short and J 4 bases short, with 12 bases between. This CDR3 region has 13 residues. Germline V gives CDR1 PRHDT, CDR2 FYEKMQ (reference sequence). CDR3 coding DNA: TGTGCCAGCAGCCCCCGCGGGGCGTACGAGCAGTACTTC. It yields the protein CASSPRGAYEQYF.

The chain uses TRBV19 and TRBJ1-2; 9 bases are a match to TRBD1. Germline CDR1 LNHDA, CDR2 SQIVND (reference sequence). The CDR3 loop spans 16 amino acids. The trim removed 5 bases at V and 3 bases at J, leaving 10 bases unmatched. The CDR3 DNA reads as TGTGCCAGTAGTGCTACGGGGACAGGGAGCTACTATGGCTACACCTTC. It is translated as CASSATGTGSYYGYTF. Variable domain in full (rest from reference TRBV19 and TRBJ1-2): DGGITQSPKYLFRKEGQNVTLSCEQNLNHDAMYWYRQDPGQGLRLIYYSQIVNDFQKGDIAEGYSVSREKKESFPLTVTSAQKNPTAFYLCASSATGTGSYYGYTFGSGTRLTVV.

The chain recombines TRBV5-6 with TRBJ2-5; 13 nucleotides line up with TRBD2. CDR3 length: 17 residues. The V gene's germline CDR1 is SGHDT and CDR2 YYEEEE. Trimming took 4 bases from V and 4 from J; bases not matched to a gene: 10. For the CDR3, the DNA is TGTGCCAGCAGCCTTGAGACTAGCGGGGGGTTGTTAGAGACCCAGTACTTC. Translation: CASSLETSGGLLETQYF. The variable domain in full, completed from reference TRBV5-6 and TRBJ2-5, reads DAGVTQSPTHLIKTRGQQVTLRCSPKSGHDTVSWYQQALGQGPQFIFQYYEEEERQRGNFPDRFSGHQFPNYSSELNVNALLLGDSALYLCASSLETSGGLLETQYFGPGTRLLVL.

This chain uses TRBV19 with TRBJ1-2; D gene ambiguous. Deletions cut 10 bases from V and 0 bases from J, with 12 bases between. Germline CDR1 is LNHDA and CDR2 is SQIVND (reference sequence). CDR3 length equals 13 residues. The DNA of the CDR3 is TGTGCCACCACCGACACCACTAACTATGGCTACACCTTC. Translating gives CATTDTTNYGYTF.

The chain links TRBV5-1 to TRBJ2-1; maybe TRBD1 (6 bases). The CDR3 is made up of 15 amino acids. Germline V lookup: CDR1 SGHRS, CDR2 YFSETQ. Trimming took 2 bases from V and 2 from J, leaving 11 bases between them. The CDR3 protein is CASSLQGFPYNEQFF. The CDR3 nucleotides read TGCGCCAGCAGCTTACAGGGCTTCCCCTACAATGAGCAGTTCTTC.

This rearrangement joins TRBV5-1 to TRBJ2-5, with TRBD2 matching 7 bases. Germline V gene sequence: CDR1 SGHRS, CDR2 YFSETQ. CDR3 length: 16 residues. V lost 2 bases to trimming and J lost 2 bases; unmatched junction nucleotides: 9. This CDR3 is CASSFSGRNEQETQYF. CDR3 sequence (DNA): TGCGCCAGCAGCTTTAGCGGGCGTAATGAGCAAGAGACCCAGTACTTC.

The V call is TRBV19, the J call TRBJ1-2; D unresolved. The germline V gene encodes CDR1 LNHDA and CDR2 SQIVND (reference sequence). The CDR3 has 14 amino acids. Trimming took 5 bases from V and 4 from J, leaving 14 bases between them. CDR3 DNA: TGTGCCAGTAGTCTCGGTCTGGTTGGCTATGGCTACACCTTC. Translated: CASSLGLVGYGYTF.

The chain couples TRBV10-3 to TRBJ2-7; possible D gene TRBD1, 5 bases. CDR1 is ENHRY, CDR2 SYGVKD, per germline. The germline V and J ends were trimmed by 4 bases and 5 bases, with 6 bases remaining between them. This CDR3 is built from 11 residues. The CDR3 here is CAISAGNEQYF. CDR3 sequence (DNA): TGTGCCATCAGTGCAGGGAACGAGCAGTACTTC.

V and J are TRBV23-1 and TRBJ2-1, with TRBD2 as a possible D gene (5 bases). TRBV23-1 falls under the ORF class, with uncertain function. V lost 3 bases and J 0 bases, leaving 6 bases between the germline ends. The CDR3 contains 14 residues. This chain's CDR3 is CASSQRASYNEQFF. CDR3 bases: TGCGCCAGCAGTCAGAGGGCCTCCTACAATGAGCAGTTCTTC.

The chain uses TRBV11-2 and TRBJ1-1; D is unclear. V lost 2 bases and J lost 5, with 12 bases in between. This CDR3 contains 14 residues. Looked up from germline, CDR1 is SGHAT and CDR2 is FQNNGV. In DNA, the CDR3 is TGTGCCAGCAGCTTATTTTCGGGGAGGACTGAAGCTTTCTTT. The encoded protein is CASSLFSGRTEAFF.

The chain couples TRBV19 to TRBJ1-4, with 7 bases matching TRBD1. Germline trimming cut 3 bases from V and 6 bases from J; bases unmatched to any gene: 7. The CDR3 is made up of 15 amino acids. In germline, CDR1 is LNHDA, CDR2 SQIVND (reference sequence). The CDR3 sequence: CASSITGTEYEKLFF. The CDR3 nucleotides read TGTGCCAGTAGTATTACCGGGACAGAATATGAAAAACTGTTTTTT.

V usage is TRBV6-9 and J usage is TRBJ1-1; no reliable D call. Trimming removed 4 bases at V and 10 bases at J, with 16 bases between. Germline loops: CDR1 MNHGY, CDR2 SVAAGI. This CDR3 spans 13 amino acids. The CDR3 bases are TGTGCCAGCAGTTCTCCCACGGGAGGTAGAGCTTTCTTT. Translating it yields CASSSPTGGRAFF.

In nucleotides, the CDR3 is TGTGCCAGCAGTTATATTAGCTCCGGGGAGCTGTTTTTT. Translating gives CASSYISSGELFF. The V gene is TRBV6-5, the J gene TRBJ2-2; unclear D gene. The germline V gene encodes CDR1 MNHEY and CDR2 SVGAGI. Deletions cut 3 bases from V and 6 bases from J, with 8 bases between. This CDR3 contains 13 residues.

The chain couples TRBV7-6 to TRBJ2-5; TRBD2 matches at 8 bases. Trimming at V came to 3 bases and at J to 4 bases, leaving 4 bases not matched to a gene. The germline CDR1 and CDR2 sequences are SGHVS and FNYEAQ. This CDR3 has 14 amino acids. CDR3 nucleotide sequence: TGTGCCAGCAGCTTGAGAAGCGGGGGAGAGACCCAGTACTTC. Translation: CASSLRSGGETQYF. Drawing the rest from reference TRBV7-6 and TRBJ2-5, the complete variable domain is GAGVSQSPRYKVTKRGQDVALRCDPISGHVSLYWYRQALGQGPEFLTYFNYEAQQDKSGLPNDRFSAERPEGSISTLTIQRTEQRDSAMYRCASSLRSGGETQYFGPGTRLLVL.

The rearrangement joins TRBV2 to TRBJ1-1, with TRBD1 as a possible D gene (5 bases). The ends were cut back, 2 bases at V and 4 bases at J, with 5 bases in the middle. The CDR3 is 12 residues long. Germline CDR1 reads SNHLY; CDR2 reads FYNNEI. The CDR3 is CASSEQGTEAFF. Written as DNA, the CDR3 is TGTGCCAGCAGTGAACAGGGCACTGAAGCTTTCTTT. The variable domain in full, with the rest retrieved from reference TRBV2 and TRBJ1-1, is EPEVTQTPSHQVTQMGQEVILRCVPISNHLYFYWYRQILGQKVEFLVSFYNNEISEKSEIFDDQFSVERPDGSNFTLKIRSTKLEDSAMYFCASSEQGTEAFFGQGTRLTVV.

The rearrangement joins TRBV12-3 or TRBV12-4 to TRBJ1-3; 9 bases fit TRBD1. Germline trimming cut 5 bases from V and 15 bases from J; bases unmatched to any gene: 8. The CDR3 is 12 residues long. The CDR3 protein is CASSPSRDREYF. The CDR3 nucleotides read TGTGCCAGCAGTCCCTCACGGGACAGGGAATATTTT.

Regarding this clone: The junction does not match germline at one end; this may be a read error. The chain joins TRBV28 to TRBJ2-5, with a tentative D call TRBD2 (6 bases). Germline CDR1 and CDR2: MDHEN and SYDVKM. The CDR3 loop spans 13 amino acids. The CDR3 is CATSRGFQETQYF. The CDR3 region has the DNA TGTGCCACCAGTCGGGGGTTTCAAGAGACCCAGTACTTC.

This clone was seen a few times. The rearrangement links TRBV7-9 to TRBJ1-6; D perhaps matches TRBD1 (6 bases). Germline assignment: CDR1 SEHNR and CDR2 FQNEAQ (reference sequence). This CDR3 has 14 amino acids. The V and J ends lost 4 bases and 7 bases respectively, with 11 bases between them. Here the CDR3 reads CASSYRQANSPLHF. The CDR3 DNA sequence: TGTGCCAGCAGCTATAGACAGGCGAATTCACCCCTCCACTTT. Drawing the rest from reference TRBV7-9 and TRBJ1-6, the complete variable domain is DTGVSQNPRHKITKRGQNVTFRCDPISEHNRLYWYRQTLGQGPEFLTYFQNEAQLEKSRLLSDRFSAERPKGSFSTLEIQRTEQGDSAMYLCASSYRQANSPLHFGNGTRLTVT.